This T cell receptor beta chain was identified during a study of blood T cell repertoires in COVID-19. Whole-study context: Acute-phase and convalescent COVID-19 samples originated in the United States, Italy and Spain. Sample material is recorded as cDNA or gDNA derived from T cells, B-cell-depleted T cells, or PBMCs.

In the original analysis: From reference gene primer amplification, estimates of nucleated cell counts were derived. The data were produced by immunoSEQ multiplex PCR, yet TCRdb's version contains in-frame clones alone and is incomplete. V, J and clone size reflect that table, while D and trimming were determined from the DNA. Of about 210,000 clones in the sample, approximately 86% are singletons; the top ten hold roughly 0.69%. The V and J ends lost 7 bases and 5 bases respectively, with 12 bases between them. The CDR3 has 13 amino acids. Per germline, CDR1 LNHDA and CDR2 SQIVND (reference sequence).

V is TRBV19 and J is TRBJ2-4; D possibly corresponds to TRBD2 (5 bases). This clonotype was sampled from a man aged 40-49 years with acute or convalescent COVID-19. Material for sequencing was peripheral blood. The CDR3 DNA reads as TGTGCCAGTACCCCGGACGGGGAAAACATTCAGTACTTC. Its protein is CASTPDGENIQYF. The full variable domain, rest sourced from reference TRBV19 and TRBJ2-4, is DGGITQSPKYLFRKEGQNVTLSCEQNLNHDAMYWYRQDPGQGLRLIYYSQIVNDFQKGDIAEGYSVSREKKESFPLTVTSAQKNPTAFYLCASTPDGENIQYFGAGTRLSVL.